This T cell receptor (beta chain) was obtained from a study of blood T cell repertoires in COVID-19 (dated by TCRdb to 2019 to 2021). In terms of the full investigation: Samples from collaborators originated in the United States, Italy and Spain and spanned both the acute and convalescent phases of COVID-19. The material from the prospective study consisted of cDNA or gDNA derived from T cells, B-cell-depleted T cells, or PBMCs. Subjects who had been exposed to COVID-19, were actively infected with it, or had recovered from it provided the deeply sampled blood TCRbeta repertoires that made up the dataset. The repertoires were made available in a free public database intended to serve as a resource for research on the immune response to SARS-CoV-2. Samples were obtained from the ongoing ImmuneRACE study (first 160 participants) and from over 1,000 subjects provided by 6 global collaborators. Nearly every sample came with metadata listing a de-identified subject ID, COVID-19 status, age in years and sex. HLA class I and class II types, where available, came from metadata supplied by the sample provider rather than from assay-based typing. Study-level results and caveats: How much clinical and demographic metadata was included differed by source and by participant, and the metadata was provided uncurated.

The junction shows trimming of 3 bases on V and 3 bases on J, plus 8 bases between the germline ends. The CDR3 numbers 13 residues from cysteine through phenylalanine. Left in the record is the CDR3 DNA by itself, 39 bases read in frame from the first base. CDR1 and CDR2 are read off the germline V gene as MNHNS and SASEGT. Whole blood was collected in K2EDTA tubes by collaborating institutions according to the institutions' own protocols. For TCRbeta analysis, collaborators shipped samples in one of three forms: frozen whole blood, isolated PBMCs, or DNA extracted from either of those sample types. A note on this clone: It has no known antigen specificity. The input lacks base qualities; no much larger clone sits a single base away.

TCRbeta CDR3 regions were amplified from genomic DNA by means of the immunoSEQ Assay, a bias-controlled multiplex PCR. For the original study's pipeline: Within the assay, amplification of reference gene primers was used to estimate how many nucleated cells each sample contained. To quantify the absolute abundance of each unique TCRbeta CDR3 rearrangement, sequence reads were collapsed and filtered. For each sample, productive Simpson clonality was calculated by taking the square root of Simpson's diversity index across productive rearrangements. The table was pulled from immuneACCESS by TCRdb, which kept in-frame rearrangements only. Such tables lose some clones; where checked, under half of the loss comes from unresolved V genes, and the rest has no known cause. That table supplies the V and J calls and clone size; D and trimming were determined from the DNA. The sample contains under 50,000 clones, about 86% of them found a single time. The ten top clones hold more than 5% of the sample.

The sequence derives from a man aged 40-55 years with active COVID-19. Material: peripheral blood. This chain is built from TRBV6-1 and TRBJ1-2; the D gene assignment is ambiguous. This receptor carries the CDR3 CASSEGEYYGYTF. Here is the DNA: TGTGCCAGCAGTGAGGGCGAATACTATGGCTACACCTTC.